Listed below are T cell receptor beta chains from one sample, sequenced in a study of blood T cell repertoires in COVID-19. Measured with immunoSEQ multiplex PCR; TCRdb has only the in-frame clones, and not every one. The sample shows approximately 220,000 clones, 83% of them seen only once. Sequenced sample: PBMCs or T cells enriched from blood (not recorded which). Receptors originate from a woman aged 45-60 years who had been exposed to COVID-19. Both conserved end residues are part of each CDR3. The D gene is left open where the match is weak. Size is omitted from some rows. Given values are once, few, many or a class for expanded clones.

clone_size	j_call	v_call	d_call	cdr3_aa	cdr3_nt
-	TRBJ2-1	TRBV7-2	-	CASSFGRKDEQFF	TGTGCCAGCAGCTTTGGCAGGAAAGATGAGCAGTTCTTC
-	TRBJ1-5	TRBV2	TRBD1	CASSERTGGGQPQHF	TGTGCCAGCAGTGAACGGACAGGGGGCGGTCAGCCCCAGCATTTT
-	TRBJ2-5	TRBV5-1	TRBD2	CASSFVAGGQETQYF	TGCGCCAGCAGCTTCGTAGCGGGGGGGCAAGAGACCCAGTACTTC
-	TRBJ2-1	TRBV19	TRBD1	CASSMDWGQLNEQFF	TGTGCCAGTAGTATGGACTGGGGACAGTTGAATGAGCAGTTCTTC
few	TRBJ2-2	TRBV12-5	TRBD1	CASGSLRTGAFLGELFF	TGTGCTAGTGGTTCTTTAAGGACAGGGGCGTTTTTGGGGGAGCTGTTTTTT
-	TRBJ1-2	TRBV7-8	TRBD1	CASSLGLGTGRGYTF	TGTGCCAGCAGCTTAGGTCTGGGGACAGGGCGGGGCTACACCTTC
-	TRBJ2-3	TRBV18	-	CASSLRPLAVAADTQYF	TGTGCCAGCTCACTCCGCCCTCTAGCAGTAGCAGCAGATACGCAGTATTTT
-	TRBJ2-7	TRBV7-8	-	CASSAGSYEQYF	TGTGCCAGCAGCGCCGGCTCCTACGAGCAGTACTTC
few	TRBJ1-1	TRBV18	TRBD1	CASSPDRVTEAFF	TGTGCCAGCTCACCTGACAGGGTCACTGAAGCTTTCTTT
-	TRBJ2-3	TRBV21-1	-	CASSKISGDRSPGDTQYF	TGTGCCAGCAGCAAAATATCGGGGGACAGGAGTCCAGGAGATACGCAGTATTTT
-	TRBJ1-1	TRBV3-1/TRBV3-2	TRBD1	CASSRTGHTEAFF	TGTGCCAGCAGCCGGACAGGCCACACTGAAGCTTTCTTT
once	TRBJ1-1	TRBV6-5	-	CASSYSGGNTEAFF	TGTGCCAGCAGTTACTCAGGGGGTAACACTGAAGCTTTCTTT
-	TRBJ2-1	TRBV6-2/TRBV6-3	TRBD2	CASSYRAGLAGSYNEQFF	TGTGCCAGCAGTTACAGGGCCGGACTAGCGGGCTCCTACAATGAGCAGTTCTTC
-	TRBJ1-1	TRBV29-1	TRBD1	CSVGTGLNNEAFF	TGCAGCGTCGGGACAGGGCTAAATAATGAAGCTTTCTTT
-	TRBJ1-4	TRBV4-1	-	CASSLRGGGSNEKLFF	TGCGCCAGCAGCCTCCGGGGGGGAGGGTCTAATGAAAAACTGTTTTTT